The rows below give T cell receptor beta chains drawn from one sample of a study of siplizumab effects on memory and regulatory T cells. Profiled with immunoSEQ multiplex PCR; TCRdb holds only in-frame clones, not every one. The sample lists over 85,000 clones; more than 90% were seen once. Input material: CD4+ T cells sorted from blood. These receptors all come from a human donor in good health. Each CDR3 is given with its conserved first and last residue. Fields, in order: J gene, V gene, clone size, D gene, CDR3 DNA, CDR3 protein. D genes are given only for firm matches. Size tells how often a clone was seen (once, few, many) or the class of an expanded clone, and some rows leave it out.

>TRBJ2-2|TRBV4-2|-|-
TGTGCCAGCAGCCGGGAAAACACCGGGGAGCTGTTTTTT
CASSRENTGELFF
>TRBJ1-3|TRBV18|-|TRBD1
TGTGCCAGCTCACCGGGACAGCTAGATTTGGGAAACACCATATATTTT
CASSPGQLDLGNTIYF
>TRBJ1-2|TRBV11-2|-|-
TGTGCCAGCAGCCCGGGGATGAACTATGGCTACACCTTC
CASSPGMNYGYTF
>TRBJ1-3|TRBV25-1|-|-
TGTGCCAGCAGCACAGGCGCTGGAAACACCATATATTTT
CASSTGAGNTIYF
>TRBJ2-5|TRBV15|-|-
TGTGCCACCAGCAGAGTATTGGGCAGGGGACAAGAGACCCAGTACTTC
CATSRVLGRGQETQYF
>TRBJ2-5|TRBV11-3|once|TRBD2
TGTGCCAGCAGCTTAGGCGGGGGCCAAGAGACCCAGTACTTC
CASSLGGGQETQYF
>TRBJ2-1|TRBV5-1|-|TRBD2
TGCGCCAGCAGCTTACAAGGACTAGCGAGCTACAATGAGCAGTTCTTC
CASSLQGLASYNEQFF
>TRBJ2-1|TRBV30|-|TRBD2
TGTGCCTGGGGGGGCGCTAGCGGGGTCAATGAGCAGTTCTTC
CAWGGASGVNEQFF
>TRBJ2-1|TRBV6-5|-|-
TGTGCCAGCAGTTATACTACTCTCTACAATGAGCAGTTCTTC
CASSYTTLYNEQFF
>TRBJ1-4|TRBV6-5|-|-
TGTGCCAGCACGAGATCAGGGCGAGCTAATGAAAAACTGTTTTTT
CASTRSGRANEKLFF
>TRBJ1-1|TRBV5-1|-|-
TGCGCCAGCAGCCCCCTACGGGAAAAAATGAACACTGAAGCTTTCTTT
CASSPLREKMNTEAFF
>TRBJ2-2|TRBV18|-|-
TGTGCCAGCTCACCATTCTCCGGAGGGGATGCCGGGGAGCTGTTTTTT
CASSPFSGGDAGELFF
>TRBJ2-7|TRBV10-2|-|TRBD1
TGCGCCAGCACGAGGGGTGGGACAGGGATTTACGAGCAGTACTTC
CASTRGGTGIYEQYF
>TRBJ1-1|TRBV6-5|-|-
TGTGCCAGCAGTTACTCGGGAGGGGGGCTCGGTGAAGCTTTCTTT
CASSYSGGGLGEAFF
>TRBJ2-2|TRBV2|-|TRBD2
TGTGCCAGCAGCCAAAGCGGGGGCCCAACCGGGGAGCTGTTTTTT
CASSQSGGPTGELFF
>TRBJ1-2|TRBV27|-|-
TGTGCCAGCACCAGGTCAATGGACAGACTCTATGGCTACACCTTC
CASTRSMDRLYGYTF
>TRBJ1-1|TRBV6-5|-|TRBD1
TGTGCCAGCAGTCCCCAGGGGGGGTACACTGAAGCTTTCTTT
CASSPQGGYTEAFF
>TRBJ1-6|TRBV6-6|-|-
TGTGCCAGCAGGAGGACTCAGAATTCACCCCTCCACTTT
CASRRTQNSPLHF
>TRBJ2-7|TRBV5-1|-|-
TGCGCCAGCAGCTTCTACAGGGCCCCCTCCTACGAGCAGTACTTC
CASSFYRAPSYEQYF
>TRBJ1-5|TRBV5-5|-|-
TGTGCCAGCAGCTTGGAAGGGGGCAATCAGCCCCAGCATTTT
CASSLEGGNQPQHF
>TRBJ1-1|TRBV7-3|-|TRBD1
TGTGCCAGCAGCTCCCACGGGACAGGGACGAGCACTGAAGCTTTCTTT
CASSSHGTGTSTEAFF
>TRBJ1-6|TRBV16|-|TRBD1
TGTGCCAGCAGCCGGGGAGACAGGGGGCTTGGCTATAATTCACCCCTCCACTTT
CASSRGDRGLGYNSPLHF
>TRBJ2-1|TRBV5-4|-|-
TGTGCCAGCCATTCCGAAGTCAGGGGCACTGAGCAGTTCTTC
CASHSEVRGTEQFF
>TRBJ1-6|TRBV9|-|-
TGTGCCAGCGGTTCACCCCTCCACTTT
CASGSPLHF
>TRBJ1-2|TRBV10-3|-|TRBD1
TGTGCCATCAGCCCAGACAGGGTGAACGGCTACACCTTC
CAISPDRVNGYTF
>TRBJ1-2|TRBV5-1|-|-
TGCGCCAGCAGCTTGGTTGGGGGGCCCTATGGCTACACCTTC
CASSLVGGPYGYTF
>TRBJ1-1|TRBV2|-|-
TGTGCCAGCAGATGGCAGCCGGTCTCGAACACTGAAGCTTTCTTT
CASRWQPVSNTEAFF
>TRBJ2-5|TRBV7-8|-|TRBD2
TGTGCCAGCAGCGCCTTGCGGGGGGGCCTAAATAAAAAAGAGACCCAGTACTTC
CASSALRGGLNKKETQYF
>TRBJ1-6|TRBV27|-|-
TGTGCCAGCAGTCCCGGGGGGGCTTATTATAATTCACCCCTCCACTTT
CASSPGGAYYNSPLHF
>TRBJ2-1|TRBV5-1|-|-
TGCGCCAGCAGCTTGGCTAGCCGGAGTGAGCAGTTCTTC
CASSLASRSEQFF
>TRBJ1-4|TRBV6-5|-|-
TGTGCCAGCAGTTACAACAGAGGGGAAAAACTGTTTTTT
CASSYNRGEKLFF
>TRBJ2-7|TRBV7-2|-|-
TGTGCCAGCAGCGTGCGGGACACTTACTACGAGCAGTACTTC
CASSVRDTYYEQYF
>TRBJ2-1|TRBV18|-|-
TGTGCCAGCTCACCAGGCAGAGGGGGAGGCGCCTACAATGAGCAGTTCTTC
CASSPGRGGGAYNEQFF
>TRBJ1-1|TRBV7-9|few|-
TGTGCCAGCAGCATGGACACTGCCACTGAAGCTTTCTTT
CASSMDTATEAFF
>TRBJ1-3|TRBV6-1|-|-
TGTGCCAGCAGTGAATATCAGGGGTCCACTGGAAACACCATATATTTT
CASSEYQGSTGNTIYF
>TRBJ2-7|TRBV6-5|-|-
TGTGCCAGTAAAGGACGGCTTCTGTCCGGCGAGCAGTACTTC
CASKGRLLSGEQYF
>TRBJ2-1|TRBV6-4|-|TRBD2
TGTGCCAGCAGTGAAAGGACTAGCGGGAGCTCCTACAATGAGCAGTTCTTC
CASSERTSGSSYNEQFF
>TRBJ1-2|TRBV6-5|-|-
TGTGCCAGCAGTTACTCTCGGTCGGGTGGCTACACCTTC
CASSYSRSGGYTF
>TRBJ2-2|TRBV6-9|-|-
TGTGCCAGCAAGAGGAGGGGGGAGCTGTTTTTT
CASKRRGELFF
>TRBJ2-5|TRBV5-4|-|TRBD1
TGTGCCAGCAGCTGGGACAGGGGGCGGGAGACCCAGTACTTC
CASSWDRGRETQYF
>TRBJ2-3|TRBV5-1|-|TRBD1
TGCGCCAGCAGCTTGGGGACAGGGAGAGCGGATACGCAGTATTTT
CASSLGTGRADTQYF
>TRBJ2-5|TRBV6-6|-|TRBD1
TGTGCCAGCAGGGACGGACAGGGGGCTCCAGAGACCCAGTACTTC
CASRDGQGAPETQYF
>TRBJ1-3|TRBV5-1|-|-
TGCGCCAGCAGCTTGGAGGGCGTGGGAAGGAGGAACACCATATATTTT
CASSLEGVGRRNTIYF
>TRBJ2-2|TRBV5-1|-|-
TGCGCCAGCAGCTTGGGAGCGAACACCGGGGAGCTGTTTTTT
CASSLGANTGELFF
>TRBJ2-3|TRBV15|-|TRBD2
TGTGCCACCAGGCTAGCGGGGGGGCCGGGAGATACGCAGTATTTT
CATRLAGGPGDTQYF
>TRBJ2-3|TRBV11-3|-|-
TGTGCCAGCAGCACAGGAGGTTTTGGGACAGATACGCAGTATTTT
CASSTGGFGTDTQYF
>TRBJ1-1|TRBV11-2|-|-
TGTGCCAGCAGTTTAGAAGGGGGGGCCGGGACTGAAGCTTTCTTT
CASSLEGGAGTEAFF
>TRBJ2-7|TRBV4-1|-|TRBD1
TGCGCCAGCAGCCGTCCGGGACAGGGCTACGAGCAGTACTTC
CASSRPGQGYEQYF
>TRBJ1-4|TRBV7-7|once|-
TGTGCCAGCAGCTTAGGGGGGAGTACTAATGAAAAACTGTTTTTT
CASSLGGSTNEKLFF
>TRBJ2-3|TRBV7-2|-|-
TGTGCCAGCAGCTTACACGGCCTCACAGATACGCAGTATTTT
CASSLHGLTDTQYF
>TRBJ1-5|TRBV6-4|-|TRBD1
TGTGCCAGCAGCGACAGGGTGGGTCAGCCCCAGCATTTT
CASSDRVGQPQHF
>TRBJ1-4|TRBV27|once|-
TGTGCCAGCAGTTTATCGGAAACGTCCGAAAAACTGTTTTTT
CASSLSETSEKLFF
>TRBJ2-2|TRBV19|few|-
TGTGCCAGTAGTATCCGTACCAACACCGGGGAGCTGTTTTTT
CASSIRTNTGELFF
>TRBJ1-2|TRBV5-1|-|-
TGCGCCAGCAGCTTGGCGCCGGGCCCGAACTATGGCTACACCTTC
CASSLAPGPNYGYTF